This T cell receptor beta chain appears in the sequencing data of a study of shared clonotypes between healthy human individuals. The CDR3 contains 16 residues. Germline V lookup: CDR1 MNHNS, CDR2 SASEGT. The ends lost 0 bases at V and 0 bases at J; junction bases unmatched: 4. How the authors handled the data: Junction-only sequences without quality scores were provided by ImmunoSEQ, so filtering was different. The assay was immunoSEQ multiplex PCR, and TCRdb's table has in-frame clones only and misses some. V, J and clone size are those of that table, while D and trimming were read from the DNA. The data hold approximately 2,300,000 clones, with 85% to 95% observed a single time. General observations from the study: Donor scarcity curtailed the genetic and exposure-history diversity represented herein. Researchers found naive subsets generally carried larger estimated richness than memory subsets.

Donors included only healthy HIV-negative adults lacking recent acute infections or vaccinations. Comment on this clone: Its antigen is unidentified.

Input material: naive CD4+ T cells from PBMCs. The subset is: CD45RA+ positively selected. This chain uses TRBV6-1 with TRBJ1-2; 7 bases agree with TRBD1. This receptor was identified in a man aged 18-30 years in good health. Some clones in this sample may be carry-over from other donors' samples. The CDR3 sequence is CASSEAETGTNYGYTF. The CDR3, as DNA: TGTGCCAGCAGTGAAGCGGAGACAGGGACTAACTATGGCTACACCTTC.